These 20 T cell receptor beta chains were sequenced from one sample in a study of blood T cell repertoires in COVID-19. The assay was immunoSEQ multiplex PCR, and TCRdb's table has in-frame clones only and misses some. This table has more than 200,000 clones, 83% appearing once. Sequencing was done on a sample of peripheral blood. These receptors were obtained from a woman aged 45-59 years with acute or convalescent COVID-19.

The V gene is TRBV18, the J gene TRBJ1-2; tentative D call: TRBD1 (6 bases). The CDR3 is 16 amino acids. The V end lost 2 bases, the J end lost 5 bases, and 18 bases lay between the germline ends. Germline V lookup: CDR1 KGHSH, CDR2 LQKENI. Here the CDR3 reads CASSPDHRVQRYGYTF. In nucleotides, the CDR3 is TGTGCCAGCTCACCAGATCACAGGGTCCAGAGGTATGGCTACACCTTC.

The chain employs TRBV9 and TRBJ2-3; D possibly corresponds to TRBD1 (7 bases). Trimming left V 5 bases short and J 4 bases short, with 20 bases between. Germline-derived CDR1 and CDR2 are SGDLS and YYNGEE. There are 16 residues in the CDR3. DNA for the CDR3: TGTGCCAGCAGTCACCAGGGGGGTTTTACCGCAGATACGCAGTATTTT. Its translation is CASSHQGGFTADTQYF. Full variable domain (rest looked up from reference TRBV9 and TRBJ2-3): DSGVTQTPKHLITATGQRVTLRCSPRSGDLSVYWYQQSLDQGLQFLIQYYNGEERAKGNILERFSAQQFPDLHSELNLSSLELGDSALYFCASSHQGGFTADTQYFGPGTRLTVL.

V and J are TRBV5-4 and TRBJ2-1; 11 bases fit TRBD2. Trimming cost V 1 base and J 6 bases; bases outside gene matches: 0. The CDR3 spans 14 residues. Germline assignment: CDR1 SGHNT and CDR2 YYREEE (reference sequence). The CDR3 DNA sequence: TGTGCCAGCAGCTTGACTAGCGGGAGCAATGAGCAGTTCTTC. Translated: CASSLTSGSNEQFF.

V gene TRBV25-1 combines with J gene TRBJ2-2; D gene uncertain. The V and J ends lost 1 base and 8 bases respectively, with 5 bases between them. CDR3 length: 12 amino acids. Germline assignment: CDR1 MGHDK and CDR2 SYGVNS. The CDR3, as DNA: TGTGCCAGCAGTGAATGGCGGGGGGAGCTGTTTTTT. Its translation: CASSEWRGELFF.

CDR3 nucleotides: TGTGCCAGCAGTTACGGAAGCGGGAGTGTTCTCTACGAGCAGTACTTC. Translated, it gives CASSYGSGSVLYEQYF. The V and J genes are TRBV6-6 and TRBJ2-7; 8 nucleotides agree with TRBD2. This CDR3 is 16 amino acids long. Per the germline V gene, CDR1 is MNHNY and CDR2 is SVGAGI (reference sequence). Unmatched junction bases numbered 9, after V lost 2 bases and J lost 3 bases.

The rearrangement uses TRBV4-1 and TRBJ2-7; D not certain. The CDR3 loop spans 14 amino acids. Germline lookup yields CDR1 MGHRA and CDR2 YSYEKL. V dropped 0 bases and J dropped 2 bases, with 8 bases sitting between them. The CDR3 protein is CASSQDVGTYEQYF. The CDR3 DNA follows: TGCGCCAGCAGCCAAGACGTCGGTACCTACGAGCAGTACTTC.

The chain couples TRBV7-2 to TRBJ2-3; 9 nucleotides align to TRBD2. With 7 bases clipped from V and 3 bases from J, the junction kept 14 bases outside the gene matches. Germline CDR1 reads SGHTA; CDR2 reads FQGNSA. This CDR3 has 17 residues. The CDR3 coding sequence is TGTGCCAGCAACCTTGCGGGAGGGCCTTCGATGACAGATACGCAGTATTTT. It codes for CASNLAGGPSMTDTQYF. The whole variable domain, filled in from reference TRBV7-2 and TRBJ2-3, reads GAGVSQSPSNKVTEKGKDVELRCDPISGHTALYWYRQSLGQGLEFLIYFQGNSAPDKSGLPSDRFSAERTGGSVSTLTIQRTQQEDSAVYLCASNLAGGPSMTDTQYFGPGTRLTVL.

This chain uses TRBV24-1 with TRBJ1-5, with 9 nucleotides matching TRBD1. Germline-derived CDR1 and CDR2 are KGHDR and SFDVKD. The CDR3 is 15 amino acids. Trimming at V came to 7 bases and at J to 3 bases, leaving 6 bases not matched to a gene. In DNA form, the CDR3 reads TGTGCCACCAGCTCCGGGACAGGGATCAATCAGCCCCAGCATTTT. It specifies CATSSGTGINQPQHF.

This sequence joins TRBV28 and TRBJ1-1; D not certain. V lost 7 bases to trimming and J lost 0 bases, with 9 bases between them. Germline V gene sequence: CDR1 MDHEN, CDR2 SYDVKM. The CDR3 is 13 residues long. The CDR3 bases are TGTGCCAGCACCTCGGTCATGAACACTGAAGCTTTCTTT. It is translated as CASTSVMNTEAFF.

This chain connects TRBV11-2 to TRBJ2-1; TRBD2 matches at 7 bases. CDR1 and CDR2 (germline): SGHAT, FQNNGV. CDR3 length equals 16 residues. With V trimmed by 0 bases and J by 2 bases, 4 bases remained unmatched. Here the CDR3 reads CASSLEGAGPYNEQFF. Here the CDR3 DNA reads TGTGCCAGCAGCTTAGAGGGAGCGGGACCCTACAATGAGCAGTTCTTC.

The chain combines TRBV5-1 with TRBJ2-1; 10 bases fit TRBD2. CDR3 length equals 16 residues. Germline V gene data show CDR1 as SGHRS and CDR2 as YFSETQ. J lost 6 bases, V lost 2 bases, and 8 bases had no gene match. The CDR3 DNA is TGCGCCAGCAGCTTTATAGCGGGAGGACACGGCAATGAGCAGTTCTTC. Translation gives CASSFIAGGHGNEQFF.

The CDR3 region has the DNA TGTGCCAGCAGTTACGACAGGGTCGGCTACACCTTC. Protein product: CASSYDRVGYTF. This sequence joins TRBV12-3 or TRBV12-4 and TRBJ1-2, with 7 bases matching TRBD1. V lost 4 bases, J lost 8 bases, and 4 bases stayed unmatched. This CDR3 region has 12 residues.

The sample holds a few counts of this clone. The rearrangement links TRBV5-1 to TRBJ2-2; TRBD2 aligns across 11 bases. Unmatched junction bases numbered 9, after V lost 1 base and J lost 4 bases. Per the germline V gene, CDR1 is SGHRS and CDR2 is YFSETQ. This CDR3 is 18 amino acids long. The CDR3 protein is CASSLKVVAGGGTGELFF. DNA for the CDR3: TGCGCCAGCAGCTTGAAGGTTGTAGCGGGAGGGGGCACCGGGGAGCTGTTTTTT.

The chain recombines TRBV18 with TRBJ2-2; 7 bases align to TRBD1. The CDR3 sequence is 15 residues long. Per germline, CDR1 KGHSH and CDR2 LQKENI. Trimming removed 1 base from V and 6 bases from J; junction bases left unmatched: 5. CDR3 coding DNA: TGTGCCAGCTCACCACGAGACAGGGACCCCGGGGAGCTGTTTTTT. Its translation: CASSPRDRDPGELFF.

This chain connects TRBV5-6 to TRBJ1-6; D may be TRBD1 (6 bases). The germline V gene has CDR1 SGHDT and CDR2 YYEEEE. V lost 2 bases, J lost 9 bases, and 12 bases lay in between. The CDR3 consists of 14 residues. In DNA, the CDR3 is TGTGCCAGCAGCTTTAACAGGGTCGCTTCACCCCTCCACTTT. Its translation: CASSFNRVASPLHF.

This chain connects TRBV18 to TRBJ2-1, with 7 bases matching TRBD1. The CDR3 is 16 amino acids. The germline gives CDR1 KGHSH, CDR2 LQKENI. V lost 0 bases to trimming and J lost 2 bases; unmatched junction nucleotides: 4. CDR3 bases: TGTGCCAGCTCACCACCGGGACAGCCAACCTACAATGAGCAGTTCTTC. It codes for CASSPPGQPTYNEQFF.

This clone showed up just a few times. The chain couples TRBV28 to TRBJ2-3, with TRBD1 identical over 12 bases. CDR1 and CDR2 (germline): MDHEN, SYDVKM. The V segment lost 4 bases and the J segment 8 bases; nucleotides outside the gene matches: 13. The CDR3 sequence is 17 residues long. CDR3 residues: CASSSPPGQGAGGTQYF. CDR3 in DNA: TGTGCCAGCAGTTCACCCCCGGGACAGGGGGCGGGTGGTACGCAGTATTTT.

The J gene is TRBJ2-3, the V gene TRBV5-1; D is ambiguous. V lost 4 bases and J lost 7, with 13 bases in between. The CDR3 extends over 13 amino acids. CDR1 and CDR2 from the germline V gene are SGHRS and YFSETQ. The CDR3 region is CASSPSSTYTQYF. The CDR3 DNA is TGCGCCAGCAGCCCCTCCTCCACTTATACGCAGTATTTT.

This chain uses TRBV11-2 with TRBJ2-1; 8 nucleotides line up with TRBD2. The germline V gene encodes CDR1 SGHAT and CDR2 FQNNGV. V gave up 0 bases and J gave up 7 bases; unmatched junction bases: 8. The CDR3 totals 16 residues. The CDR3 DNA follows: TGTGCCAGCAGCTTAGACCCAGCGGGAGCGGGGAATGAGCAGTTCTTC. It yields the protein CASSLDPAGAGNEQFF.

The chain is built from TRBV19 and TRBJ1-2, with 8 bases fitting TRBD1. The V gene end was trimmed by 4 bases and the J gene end by 4 bases; junction bases not matched to a gene: 8. Germline V gene data show CDR1 as LNHDA and CDR2 as SQIVND (reference sequence). This CDR3 is 15 amino acids long. The CDR3 region has the DNA TGTGCCAGTAGTACCAGCCGGACAGGGCCCTATGGCTACACCTTC. It codes for CASSTSRTGPYGYTF.